This is a list of T cell receptor beta chains from one sample in a study of vaccination effects on CD4 cells after COVID-19. The antigens these receptors bind are not known. Method: immunoSEQ multiplex PCR; TCRdb's copy keeps in-frame clones and lacks some. Seen here are tens of thousands of clones, about two thirds observed once, and the top ten hold around 25%. This material consisted of CD4+ T cells from PBMCs cultured without peptide, taken before COVID-19 vaccination. Every receptor here comes from a human donor who had a prior SARS-CoV-2 infection. CDR3s include the opening cysteine and the closing phenylalanine or tryptophan. The D gene is left open where the match is weak. Size values are once, few and many counts, or a class for expanded clones, and some rows have none.

J | D | size | V | DNA | CDR3
TRBJ2-5 | - | once | TRBV6-2/TRBV6-3 | TGTGCCAGCAGCCGAGTGGGCGGCAGGGAGACCCAGTACTTC | CASSRVGGRETQYF
TRBJ1-5 | - | - | TRBV19 | TGTGCCAGTAGTATATCGGCAAACCAGGATCAGCCCCAGCATTTT | CASSISANQDQPQHF
TRBJ2-5 | TRBD2 | - | TRBV2 | TGTGCCATACCGGCCGGGACTAGCGGGGTCGAGACCCAGTACTTC | CAIPAGTSGVETQYF
TRBJ2-3 | TRBD1 | - | TRBV5-1 | TGCGCCAGCAGCTTGTTAGGTTCGACAGGGGGTCTCACAGATACGCAGTATTTT | CASSLLGSTGGLTDTQYF
TRBJ2-1 | TRBD1 | - | TRBV5-1 | TGCGCCAGCAGCTTGAAGGACAGGGGGTTTTCGGGCTCCTACAATGAGCAGTTCTTC | CASSLKDRGFSGSYNEQFF
TRBJ2-3 | - | once | TRBV24-1 | TGTGCCACCAGTGATTTGCAACCTGGCGATAGCGGCACAGATACGCAGTATTTT | CATSDLQPGDSGTDTQYF
TRBJ2-3 | - | - | TRBV7-2 | TGTGCCAGCAGCTTTATGATGAGCACAGATACGCAGTATTTT | CASSFMMSTDTQYF
TRBJ1-1 | TRBD1 | few | TRBV19 | TGTGCCAGTAGTAAAGGGAGGACAGGGCGGCACACTGAAGCTTTCTTT | CASSKGRTGRHTEAFF
TRBJ1-2 | - | many | TRBV3-1/TRBV3-2 | TGTGCCAGCAGCCAAGTAGGGTGGTGGGGAATTGGCTACACCTTC | CASSQVGWWGIGYTF
TRBJ1-2 | - | - | TRBV2 | TGTGCCAGCAGTTACAGGGACGACTATGGCTACACCTTC | CASSYRDDYGYTF
TRBJ2-1 | - | once | TRBV2 | TGTGCCAGCAGTGAAATCGGGCTGAAGGATTACAATGAGCAGTTCTTC | CASSEIGLKDYNEQFF
TRBJ2-7 | - | - | TRBV7-2 | TGTGCCAGCAGCGCGGGAGGGACAGGGATGGGCGAGCAGTACTTC | CASSAGGTGMGEQYF
TRBJ1-2 | - | - | TRBV6-1 | TGTGCCAGCAGTGAAGGGGGACCAAACTATGGCTACACCTTC | CASSEGGPNYGYTF
TRBJ2-7 | TRBD1 | - | TRBV5-4 | TGTGCCAGCAGCTTGGCCACAGGGGGCGGATCCCCCGGGGAGCAGTACTTC | CASSLATGGGSPGEQYF
TRBJ1-2 | - | - | TRBV7-8 | TGTGCCAGCAGCTTTGAAGCTGCGCCCTATGGCTACACCTTC | CASSFEAAPYGYTF
TRBJ1-1 | - | - | TRBV3-1/TRBV3-2 | TGTGCCAGCAGCAGCCCTAGCTACACTGAAGCTTTCTTT | CASSSPSYTEAFF
TRBJ1-3 | - | - | TRBV9 | TGTGCCAGCAGCCCAAATCTCTCTGGAAACACCATATATTTT | CASSPNLSGNTIYF
TRBJ2-5 | - | - | TRBV12-3/TRBV12-4 | TGTGCCAGCAGTTTATCAGGGGAGACCCAGTACTTC | CASSLSGETQYF
TRBJ1-1 | TRBD1 | - | TRBV4-1 | TGCGCCAGTAAGCAGGGGGATGCCACTGAAGCTTTCTTT | CASKQGDATEAFF
TRBJ2-1 | TRBD1 | few | TRBV18 | TGTGCCAGCTCACCGGGACAGTGGGCCAATGAGCAGTTCTTC | CASSPGQWANEQFF
TRBJ2-7 | TRBD2 | - | TRBV7-2 | TGTGCCAGCAGCCATAATCCCGGGAGGGCCTTAGAGCAGTACTTC | CASSHNPGRALEQYF
TRBJ2-1 | TRBD2 | - | TRBV6-2/TRBV6-3 | TGTGCCAGCAGTTATCTAGCGGCTTACAATGAGCAGTTCTTC | CASSYLAAYNEQFF
TRBJ1-1 | - | - | TRBV5-1 | TGCGCCAGCAGCTTGGAGGGTTCCAACACTGAAGCTTTCTTT | CASSLEGSNTEAFF
TRBJ2-7 | - | - | TRBV7-8 | TGTGCCAGCAGCTTACGGGCGTCTGCCTACTCCTACGAGCAGTACTTC | CASSLRASAYSYEQYF
TRBJ1-6 | - | - | TRBV7-6 | TGTGCCAGCAGCTCCGAGACCCTATCACCCCTCCACTTT | CASSSETLSPLHF
TRBJ2-1 | - | few | TRBV10-3 | TGTGCCATCAGTGATATCGGGGGGCGGTACAATGAGCAGTTCTTC | CAISDIGGRYNEQFF
TRBJ1-1 | - | - | TRBV7-2 | TGTGCCAGCAGCCTAAATTCGCACACTGAAGCTTTCTTT | CASSLNSHTEAFF
TRBJ1-5 | - | few | TRBV2 | TGTGCCAGCAGTGGAGGAGGATTGGGGAGCCAGCCCCAGCATTTT | CASSGGGLGSQPQHF
TRBJ1-5 | - | - | TRBV20-1 | TGCAGTGCTAGTGTCGGGAATAGCAATCAGCCCCAGCATTTT | CSASVGNSNQPQHF
TRBJ2-3 | - | - | TRBV5-1 | TGCGCCAGCAGCTTGTCACCCAACACAGATACGCAGTATTTT | CASSLSPNTDTQYF
TRBJ2-1 | - | - | TRBV2 | TGTGCCAGCATTTTTTACAATGAGCAGTTCTTC | CASIFYNEQFF
TRBJ1-2 | - | - | TRBV5-1 | TGCGCCAGCAGCTTCCAGGGTGATGGCTACACCTTC | CASSFQGDGYTF
TRBJ2-1 | - | - | TRBV4-3 | TGCGCCAGCAGCCAGCGTACGGTCGATGAGCAGTTCTTC | CASSQRTVDEQFF
TRBJ2-5 | - | few | TRBV10-3 | TGTGCCATCAGTGATCGGGACCAAGAGACCCAGTACTTC | CAISDRDQETQYF
TRBJ1-3 | TRBD1 | once | TRBV7-2 | TGTGCCAGCAGCCCTCGGACAGGGACTGGAAACACCATATATTTT | CASSPRTGTGNTIYF
TRBJ2-5 | - | - | TRBV18 | TGTGCCAGCTCACCACCTATTACAGAACTTCAAGAGACCCAGTACTTC | CASSPPITELQETQYF
TRBJ2-3 | TRBD2 | - | TRBV2 | TGTGCCAGCCGCAGACTAGCTAGCGGAGATACGCAGTATTTT | CASRRLASGDTQYF
TRBJ1-1 | - | - | TRBV2 | TGTGCCAGCAGCCTCAGGGGGAACACTGAAGCTTTCTTT | CASSLRGNTEAFF
TRBJ1-1 | TRBD1 | few | TRBV11-2 | TGTGCCAGCAGCCCCGCTGCACAGGGGGAGGTAACGCGGAACACTGAAGCTTTCTTT | CASSPAAQGEVTRNTEAFF
TRBJ2-1 | TRBD1 | - | TRBV2 | TGTGCCAGAAGGTCCTCCGACAGGGGGTACAATGAGCAGTTCTTC | CARRSSDRGYNEQFF
TRBJ1-5 | TRBD1 | - | TRBV6-2/TRBV6-3 | TGTGCCAGCAGCAGACCCATTAGGACAGGGAATAGCAATCAGCCCCAGCATTTT | CASSRPIRTGNSNQPQHF
TRBJ1-2 | - | - | TRBV3-1/TRBV3-2 | TGTGCCAGCAGCCAAGACGACGGGAACTATGGCTACACCTTC | CASSQDDGNYGYTF
TRBJ2-1 | TRBD2 | - | TRBV9 | TGTGCCAGCAGCGTAGCAGGTAGCGGGGGATACAATGAGCAGTTCTTC | CASSVAGSGGYNEQFF
TRBJ1-6 | - | - | TRBV18 | TGTGCCAGCTCACAAGGGTACTCCTATAATTCACCCCTCCACTTT | CASSQGYSYNSPLHF
TRBJ1-1 | TRBD1 | - | TRBV18 | TGTGCCAGCTCACCGACAGGGGAAAGACCTGCCTTCTTT | CASSPTGERPAFF
TRBJ2-6 | TRBD2 | - | TRBV5-4 | TGTGCCAGCAGCTTGGAACGCGGGGGCTCTGGGGCCAACGTCCTGACTTTC | CASSLERGGSGANVLTF
TRBJ2-2 | - | - | TRBV7-3 | TGTGCCAGCAGCTTAGCAGGACTCACTGCGGCCGGGGAGCTGTTTTTT | CASSLAGLTAAGELFF
TRBJ2-5 | - | - | TRBV6-2/TRBV6-3 | TGTGCCAGCAGTTCTTTCAGGGCCTCTCCAACGAGAGAGACCCAGTACTTC | CASSSFRASPTRETQYF
TRBJ1-1 | - | - | TRBV10-3 | TGTGCCATCAGTGAGTTGGGCGCCACTGAAGCTTTCTTT | CAISELGATEAFF
TRBJ1-2 | - | - | TRBV20-1 | TGCAGTGCTAGTTGGAGGAGCAACTATGGCTACACCTTC | CSASWRSNYGYTF
TRBJ1-2 | TRBD1 | once | TRBV5-6 | TGTGCCAGCAGCCCACAGGGACAGGGGACCCGTGGCTACACCTTC | CASSPQGQGTRGYTF
TRBJ2-1 | TRBD2 | - | TRBV2 | TGTGCCAGCAGTACCCAGGGACTAGGCGGGCAGTTCTTC | CASSTQGLGGQFF
TRBJ1-1 | - | - | TRBV6-6 | TGTGCCAGCAGTTACTTTGGGCCCCCCACTGAAGCTTTCTTT | CASSYFGPPTEAFF